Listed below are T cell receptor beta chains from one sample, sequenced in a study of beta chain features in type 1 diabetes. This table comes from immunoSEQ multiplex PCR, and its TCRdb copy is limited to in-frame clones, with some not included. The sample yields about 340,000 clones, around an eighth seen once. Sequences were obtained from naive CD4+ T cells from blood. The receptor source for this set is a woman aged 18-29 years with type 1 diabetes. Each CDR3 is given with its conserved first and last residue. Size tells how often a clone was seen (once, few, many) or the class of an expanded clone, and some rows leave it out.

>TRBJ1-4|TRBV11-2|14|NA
CASSYGQGGEKLFF
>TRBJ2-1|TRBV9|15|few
CASSSFTESYNEQFF
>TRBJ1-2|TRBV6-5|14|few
CASSYRTGYYGYTF
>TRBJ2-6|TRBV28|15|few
CASNRGYSGANVLTF
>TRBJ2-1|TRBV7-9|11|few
CATTGDNEQFF
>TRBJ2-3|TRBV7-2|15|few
CASSLLQGAADTQYF
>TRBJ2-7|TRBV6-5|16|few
CASSSLGRRDTYEQYF
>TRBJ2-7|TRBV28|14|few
CASSFRDSTYEQYF
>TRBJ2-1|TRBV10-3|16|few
CAISDRTDGSRNEQFF
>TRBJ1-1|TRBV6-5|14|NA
CASRPRQGGTEAFF
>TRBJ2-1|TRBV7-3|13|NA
CASSSGLDNEQFF
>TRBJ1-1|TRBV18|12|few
CASSGTPPGAFF
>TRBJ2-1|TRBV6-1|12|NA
CASSESQGGEFF
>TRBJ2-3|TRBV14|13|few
CASSQHQGSTQYF
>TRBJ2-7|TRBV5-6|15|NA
CASSLFRLSSYEQYF
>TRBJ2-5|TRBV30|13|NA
CAWSPQGWETQYF
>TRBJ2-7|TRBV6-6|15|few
CASSYSVSGLYEQYF
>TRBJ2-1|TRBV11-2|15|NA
CASSLVAAFYNEQFF
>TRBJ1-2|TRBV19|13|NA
CAYRDRADYGYTF
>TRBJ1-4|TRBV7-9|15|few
CASSGMGGREEKLFF
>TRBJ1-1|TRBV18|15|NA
CASSPPSRGRTEAFF
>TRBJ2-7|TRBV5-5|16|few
CASSLGLAASSYEQYF
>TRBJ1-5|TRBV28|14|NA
CASTGPGQLQPQHF
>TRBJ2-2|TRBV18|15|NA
CASSPGGQATGELFF
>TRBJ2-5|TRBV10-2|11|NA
CASSADKTQYF
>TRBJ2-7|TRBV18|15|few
CASSPGLAGPYEQYF
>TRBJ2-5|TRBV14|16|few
CASSYGRQGDVETQYF
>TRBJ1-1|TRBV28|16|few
CASSSDRGAMNTEAFF
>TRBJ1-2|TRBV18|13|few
CASSTGGGYGYTF
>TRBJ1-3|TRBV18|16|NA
CASSPPSTGAGNTIYF
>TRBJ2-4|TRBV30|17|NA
CAWSVGTSGMAKNIQYF
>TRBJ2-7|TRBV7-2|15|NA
CASSLTGQGAREQYF
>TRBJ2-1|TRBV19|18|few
CASSRRRSDSGRFNEQFF
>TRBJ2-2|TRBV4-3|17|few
CASSHPLLAGETGELFF
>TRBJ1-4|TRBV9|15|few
CASSVGTASNEKLFF
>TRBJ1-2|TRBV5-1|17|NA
CASSFQWRVPSMEGYTF
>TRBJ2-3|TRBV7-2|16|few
CASSLVAGDLTDTQYF
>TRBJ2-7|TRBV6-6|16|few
CASSYQGQGAFYEQYF
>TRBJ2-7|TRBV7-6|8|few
CASASGYF
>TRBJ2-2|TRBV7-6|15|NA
CASSIRGGNTGELFF
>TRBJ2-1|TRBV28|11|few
CASTRFNEQFF
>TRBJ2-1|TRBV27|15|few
CASSLGTSGNNEQFF
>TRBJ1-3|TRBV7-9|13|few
CASSTRTGNTIYF
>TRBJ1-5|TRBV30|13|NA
CAWSAGGGQPQHF
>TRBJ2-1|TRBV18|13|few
CASSRRDSLEQFF
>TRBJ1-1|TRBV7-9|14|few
CASSSRQGSTEAFF
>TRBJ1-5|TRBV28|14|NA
CASRRTVSNQPQHF
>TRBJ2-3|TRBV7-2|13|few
CASSLGTGNTQYF
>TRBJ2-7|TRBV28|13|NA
CASWRTGGYEQYF
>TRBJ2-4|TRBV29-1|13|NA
CSVGEGTKNIQYF
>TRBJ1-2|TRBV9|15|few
CASSAGGRGGYGYTF
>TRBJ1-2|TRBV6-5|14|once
CASSYQNSVRGYTF
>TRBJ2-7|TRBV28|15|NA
CASGLRDRRTYEQYF
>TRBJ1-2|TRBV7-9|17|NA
CASSTGSGTGTTPGYTF
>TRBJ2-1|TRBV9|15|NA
CASSTGLAGYNEQFF
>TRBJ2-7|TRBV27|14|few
CASRLQGGAYEQYF
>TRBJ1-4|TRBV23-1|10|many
CASSQSKLFF
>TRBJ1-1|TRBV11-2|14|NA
CASSLNRDSTEAFF
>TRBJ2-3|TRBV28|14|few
CAGSGGFPTDTQYF
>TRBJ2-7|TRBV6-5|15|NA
CASSRAGTSGYEQYF